Listed below are T cell receptor beta chains from one sample, sequenced in a study of blood T cell repertoires in COVID-19. The protocol was immunoSEQ multiplex PCR, while the TCRdb copy is restricted to in-frame clones and leaves out a portion. The sample holds 210,000 or so clones, approximately 84% seen once. Sequenced material: peripheral blood. The source of these receptors is a woman in her 70s with active or convalescent COVID-19. CDR3s include the opening cysteine and the closing phenylalanine or tryptophan. A D gene is named only where the DNA matches it firmly. Clone size is not always given. Where it is, it says once, few, many or a class for expanded clones.

d_gene	v_gene	j_gene	abundance	CDR3aa	CDR3nt
.	TRBV20-1	TRBJ2-3	.	CSATVDTQYF	TGCAGTGCTACCGTAGATACGCAGTATTTT
TRBD1	TRBV5-5	TRBJ2-2	.	CASSPEVPGQGTKRELFF	TGTGCCAGCAGCCCGGAGGTTCCGGGACAGGGCACCAAAAGGGAGCTGTTTTTT
.	TRBV29-1	TRBJ1-5	.	CSVVARADQPQHF	TGCAGCGTTGTCGCCAGGGCTGATCAGCCCCAGCATTTT
.	TRBV28	TRBJ2-7	.	CASTPTGMISYEQYF	TGTGCCAGCACCCCCACAGGGATGATCTCCTACGAGCAGTACTTC
TRBD2	TRBV7-9	TRBJ2-3	.	CASSLTTSGGDTQYF	TGTGCCAGCAGCTTGACGACTAGCGGAGGGGATACGCAGTATTTT
TRBD1	TRBV19	TRBJ2-7	.	CASSRPGTGGIEQYF	TGTGCCAGTAGTAGGCCCGGGACAGGGGGCATTGAGCAGTACTTC
.	TRBV10-1	TRBJ2-1	.	CASRRDKNEQFF	TGCGCCAGCAGGAGAGACAAGAATGAGCAGTTCTTC
TRBD2	TRBV19	TRBJ2-5	.	CASSPGGGGRKTQYF	TGTGCCAGTAGTCCGGGCGGGGGGGGCAGGAAGACCCAGTACTTC
.	TRBV9	TRBJ1-2	.	CASSPENYGYTF	TGTGCCAGCAGCCCGGAGAACTATGGCTACACCTTC
.	TRBV15	TRBJ1-3	once	CATRQYSSGNTIYF	TGTGCCACCAGGCAGTACAGCTCTGGAAACACCATATATTTT
.	TRBV7-9	TRBJ2-5	.	CAVLPRIAPQETQYF	TGTGCCGTCCTGCCCCGAATAGCGCCCCAAGAGACCCAGTACTTC
TRBD1	TRBV28	TRBJ2-5	.	CASSPLGTGLPQETQYF	TGTGCCAGCAGCCCCCTGGGGACAGGTCTGCCCCAAGAGACCCAGTACTTC
TRBD1	TRBV19	TRBJ2-7	.	CASSQNRGRDEQYF	TGTGCCAGTAGTCAGAACAGGGGACGGGACGAGCAGTACTTC
.	TRBV28	TRBJ1-1	.	CASSLATRSGTEAFF	TGTGCCAGCAGTTTAGCGACCAGGAGCGGCACTGAAGCTTTCTTT
.	TRBV6-5	TRBJ1-2	few	CASREGPQLGYTF	TGTGCCAGCAGGGAGGGGCCCCAACTAGGCTACACCTTC
.	TRBV6-5	TRBJ1-2	once	CASSPGESFNSYTF	TGTGCCAGCAGTCCCGGGGAAAGCTTTAACAGCTACACCTTC
TRBD2	TRBV3-1/TRBV3-2	TRBJ2-1	.	CASSQRPPIAGGPNEQFF	TGTGCCAGCAGCCAAAGGCCCCCGATAGCGGGAGGGCCGAATGAGCAGTTCTTC
TRBD2	TRBV30	TRBJ2-7	.	CAWSVRGRYEQYF	TGTGCCTGGAGTGTACGCGGGAGGTACGAGCAGTACTTC
TRBD2	TRBV27	TRBJ2-5	.	CASSLVAGVRETQYF	TGTGCCAGCAGTTTAGTCGCGGGAGTACGGGAGACCCAGTACTTC
TRBD2	TRBV29-1	TRBJ2-1	.	CSVEGGGLAGPVDEQFF	TGCAGCGTTGAAGGAGGGGGACTAGCGGGACCGGTGGATGAGCAGTTCTTC
TRBD1	TRBV6-6	TRBJ1-5	.	CASRHKTGDNQPQHF	TGTGCCAGCAGGCATAAGACAGGGGACAATCAGCCCCAGCATTTT
.	TRBV11-2	TRBJ1-6	once	CASSSIPRRHGDSPLHF	TGTGCCAGCAGCTCAATTCCCCGGAGACACGGGGATTCACCCCTCCACTTT
.	TRBV7-9	TRBJ1-3	.	CASSLTDIGNTIYF	TGTGCCAGCAGCTTGACAGATATTGGAAACACCATATATTTT
TRBD1	TRBV30	TRBJ1-2	.	CAWKGQGYGYTF	TGTGCCTGGAAGGGACAGGGTTATGGCTACACCTTC